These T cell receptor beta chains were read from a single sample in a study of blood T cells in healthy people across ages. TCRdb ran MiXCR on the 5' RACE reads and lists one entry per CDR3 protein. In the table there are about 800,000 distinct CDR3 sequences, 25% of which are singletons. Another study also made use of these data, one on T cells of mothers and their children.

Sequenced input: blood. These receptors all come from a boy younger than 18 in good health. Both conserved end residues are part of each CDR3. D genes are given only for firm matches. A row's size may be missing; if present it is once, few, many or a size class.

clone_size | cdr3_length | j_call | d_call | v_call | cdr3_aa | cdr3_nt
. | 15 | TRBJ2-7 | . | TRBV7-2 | CASSLAPGGNYEQYF | TGTGCCAGCAGCTTAGCCCCCGGAGGGAACTACGAGCAGTACTTC
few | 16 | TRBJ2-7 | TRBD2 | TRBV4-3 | CASSQDVGRGADEQYF | TGCGCCAGCAGCCAAGATGTAGGGCGGGGGGCGGACGAGCAGTACTTC
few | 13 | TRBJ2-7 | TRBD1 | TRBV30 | CALTPGTAYEQYF | TGTGCCTTAACCCCCGGGACAGCCTACGAGCAGTACTTC
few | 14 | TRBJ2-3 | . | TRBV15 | CATREQGSTDTQYF | TGTGCCACCCGCGAACAGGGAAGCACAGATACGCAGTATTTT
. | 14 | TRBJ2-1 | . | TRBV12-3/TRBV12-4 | CASTQGFSYNEQFF | TGTGCCAGCACCCAGGGATTCTCCTACAATGAGCAGTTCTTC
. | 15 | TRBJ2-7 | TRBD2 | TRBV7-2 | CAGSPLADSPYEQYF | TGTGCCGGCAGCCCACTAGCGGACAGCCCCTACGAGCAGTACTTC
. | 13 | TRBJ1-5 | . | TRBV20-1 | CSATQAQNQPQHF | TGCAGTGCTACACAGGCCCAGAATCAGCCCCAGCATTTT
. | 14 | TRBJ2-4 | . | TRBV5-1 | CASSFGSGENIQYF | TGCGCCAGCAGCTTTGGAAGCGGAGAAAACATTCAGTACTTC
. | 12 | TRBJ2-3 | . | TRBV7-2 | CASSPDRNTQYF | TGTGCCAGCAGCCCCGATAGGAATACGCAGTATTTT
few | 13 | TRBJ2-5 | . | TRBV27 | CASSWTYQETQYF | TGTGCCAGCAGCTGGACGTACCAAGAGACCCAGTACTTC
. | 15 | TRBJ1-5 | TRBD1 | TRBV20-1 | CSARAGGRGNQPQHF | TGCAGTGCTCGGGCAGGGGGAAGGGGAAATCAGCCCCAGCATTTT
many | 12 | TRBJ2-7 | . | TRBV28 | CASKGLLYEQYF | TGTGCCAGCAAGGGTCTCCTTTACGAGCAGTACTTC
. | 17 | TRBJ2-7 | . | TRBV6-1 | CASSERGLETISYEQYF | TGTGCCAGCAGTGAACGGGGCTTAGAGACAATCTCCTACGAGCAGTACTTC
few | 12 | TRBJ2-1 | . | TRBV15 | CATSRADNEQFF | TGTGCCACCAGCAGAGCCGACAATGAGCAGTTCTTC